The 24 T cell receptor beta chains presented below share a single source sample, sequenced in a study of T cell responses to AZD1222 COVID-19 vaccine. Sequenced by immunoSEQ multiplex PCR; TCRdb stores in-frame clones only, minus some. The sample holds 150,000 to 200,000 clones, about 94% seen once. The specimen was peripheral blood, collected on day 0 of AZD1222 vaccination. Every receptor here comes from an adult in good health.

The chain couples TRBV6-2 or TRBV6-3 to TRBJ1-2; 8 bases align to TRBD1. V shed 4 bases, J shed 4 bases, and the junction held 11 bases outside the gene matches. The CDR3 has 16 residues. Germline V gene lookup returns CDR1 MNHEY and CDR2 SVGEGT. CDR3 bases: TGTGCCAGCAGTTCTTGGTCGGACAGGGCAGGCTATGGCTACACCTTC. It encodes CASSSWSDRAGYGYTF.

The V and J genes are TRBV14 and TRBJ2-5, with TRBD1 matching 10 bases. The CDR3 sequence is 24 residues long. V gave up 10 bases and J gave up 2 bases; unmatched junction bases: 37. CDR1 SGHDN and CDR2 FVKESK come from the germline V gene. The CDR3 DNA is TGTGCCACTCCGGGACAGGGGTTGAGGGGATGCGGTTTGCATAAGCTTAGAACGCAAGAGACCCAGTACTTC. Protein sequence: CATPGQGLRGCGLHKLRTQETQYF.

V and J are TRBV7-9 and TRBJ2-7; D may match TRBD1 or TRBD2 (6 bases each). The germline V and J ends were trimmed by 5 bases and 2 bases, with 10 bases remaining between them. The germline CDR1 and CDR2 sequences are SEHNR and FQNEAQ (reference sequence). The CDR3 extends over 13 amino acids. CDR3 loop: CASSPGEAYEQYF. The CDR3 nucleotides are TGTGCCAGCAGCCCAGGGGAGGCCTACGAGCAGTACTTC.

The chain uses TRBV7-8 and TRBJ1-1; D uncertain. Germline loops: CDR1 SGHVS, CDR2 FQNEAQ. V shed 5 bases and J shed 2 bases, with 9 bases lying between them. The CDR3 contains 13 residues. The CDR3 sequence is CASSPGLNTEAFF. In nucleotides, the CDR3 is TGTGCCAGCAGCCCGGGATTAAACACTGAAGCTTTCTTT.

This chain uses TRBV6-5 with TRBJ1-1; perhaps TRBD1 as D (5 bases). V dropped 5 bases and J dropped 11 bases, with 18 bases sitting between them. Germline V gene data show CDR1 as MNHEY and CDR2 as SVGAGI. This CDR3 comprises 13 residues. CDR3 DNA sequence: TGTGCCAGCAGTCCGACCGTTGGGGGTATGGCTTTCTTT. It specifies CASSPTVGGMAFF.

This clone has a single count. The chain recombines TRBV9 with TRBJ2-1, with D possibly called TRBD1 or TRBD2 (5 bases each). CDR1 SGDLS and CDR2 YYNGEE come from the germline V gene. V dropped 3 bases and J dropped 5 bases, with 15 bases sitting between them. This CDR3 is built from 15 residues. The CDR3 is CASSGGTLGNNEQFF. In DNA form, the CDR3 reads TGTGCCAGCAGCGGAGGGACCCTCGGAAACAATGAGCAGTTCTTC.

This clone was seen a few times. The V and J genes are TRBV27 and TRBJ1-2; 9 bases align to TRBD1. Trimming removed 5 bases from V and 2 bases from J; junction bases left unmatched: 3. The CDR3 contains 14 residues. Germline V gene lookup returns CDR1 MNHEY and CDR2 SMNVEV (reference sequence). The CDR3 loop is CASSHGTGNYGYTF. The CDR3 DNA reads TGTGCCAGCAGTCACGGGACAGGGAACTATGGCTACACCTTC.

This chain joins TRBV19 and TRBJ1-4; D gene unclear. Trimming removed 4 bases at V and 5 bases at J, with 17 bases between. Germline V CDR1 and CDR2: LNHDA, SQIVND (reference sequence). The CDR3 length is 16 residues. The CDR3 nucleotides are TGTGCCAGTAGTAGGTCCCACACTCAGCCGAATGAAAAACTGTTTTTT. Translating gives CASSRSHTQPNEKLFF.

The rearrangement links TRBV5-1 to TRBJ2-5, with 9 bases aligning to TRBD2. CDR3 length: 14 amino acids. With V trimmed by 4 bases and J by 5 bases, 6 bases remained unmatched. CDR1 is SGHRS, CDR2 YFSETQ, per germline. Written as DNA, the CDR3 is TGCGCCAGCAGCCTGGGACTAGCCCGGGAGACCCAGTACTTC. It is translated as CASSLGLARETQYF.

The chain employs TRBV4-1 and TRBJ2-2, with 8 positions matching TRBD2. The CDR3 totals 14 residues. V shed 3 bases, J shed 9 bases, and the junction held 6 bases outside the gene matches. Germline CDR1 is MGHRA and CDR2 is YSYEKL. The CDR3 DNA sequence: TGCGCCAGCAGCCATCGGGAGGGACGCCGGGAGCTGTTTTTT. It specifies CASSHREGRRELFF.

The rearrangement links TRBV27 to TRBJ1-1; D unresolved. In germline, CDR1 is MNHEY, CDR2 SMNVEV (reference sequence). Trimming removed 2 bases from V and 2 bases from J, with 21 bases in between. The CDR3 spans 18 residues. The CDR3 is CASSLLAGPREPNTEAFF. The DNA for the CDR3 is TGTGCCAGCAGTTTACTGGCCGGGCCGAGGGAGCCTAACACTGAAGCTTTCTTT.

The J gene is TRBJ2-3, the V gene TRBV10-2, with 13 bases fitting TRBD2. Germline V lookup: CDR1 WSHSY, CDR2 SAAADI. The CDR3 sequence is 14 residues long. V lost 7 bases to trimming and J lost 5 bases; unmatched junction nucleotides: 3. The CDR3 is CASTLAGGRDTQYF. CDR3 sequence (DNA): TGCGCCAGCACACTAGCGGGAGGGCGAGATACGCAGTATTTT.

This chain uses TRBV5-4 with TRBJ2-2, with D hard to call. This CDR3 contains 14 residues. V was cut by 0 bases and J by 7 bases, with 10 bases left in between. Per the germline V gene, CDR1 is SGHNT and CDR2 is YYREEE (reference sequence). Here the CDR3 DNA reads TGTGCCAGCAGCTTGGCAAGGGTAGGCGGGGAGCTGTTTTTT. This gives the protein CASSLARVGGELFF.

The chain uses TRBV2 and TRBJ1-5; 7 bases line up with TRBD1. The CDR3 totals 15 residues. Trimming removed 4 bases from V and 3 bases from J; junction bases left unmatched: 6. Germline lookup yields CDR1 SNHLY and CDR2 FYNNEI. Here the CDR3 reads CASSGLDRYNQPQHF. In DNA, the CDR3 is TGTGCCAGCAGTGGGCTGGACAGGTACAATCAGCCCCAGCATTTT.

The rearrangement joins TRBV7-9 to TRBJ1-2; possibly TRBD1 for D (5 bases). The V gene's germline CDR1 is SEHNR and CDR2 FQNEAQ (reference sequence). The CDR3 has 15 amino acids. V dropped 7 bases and J dropped 3 bases, with 18 bases sitting between them. The CDR3 loop reads CASTSMSRADYGYTF. The CDR3 DNA reads as TGTGCCAGCACCTCGATGTCCAGGGCAGACTATGGCTACACCTTC.

The chain links TRBV6-5 to TRBJ1-1, with D perhaps matching TRBD1 (5 bases). Germline CDR1 reads MNHEY; CDR2 reads SVGAGI. CDR3 length equals 11 residues. Trimming stripped 7 bases from V and 10 bases from J, with 13 bases between. For the CDR3, the DNA is TGTGCCAGCATTCGGGGACCCTCAGCTTTCTTT. Encoded protein: CASIRGPSAFF.

The V gene is TRBV28, the J gene TRBJ2-7; the match to TRBD1 covers 9 bases. The trim removed 2 bases at V and 2 bases at J, leaving 4 bases unmatched. Germline CDR1 is MDHEN and CDR2 is SYDVKM. There are 15 residues in the CDR3. The CDR3 sequence: CASSLLRTGAYEQYF. Written as DNA, the CDR3 is TGTGCCAGCAGTTTACTAAGGACAGGGGCCTACGAGCAGTACTTC.

The gene calls are TRBV11-1 and TRBJ1-4; 8 bases align to TRBD1. This CDR3 is built from 14 residues. Germline V CDR1 and CDR2: SGHAT, FQDESV (reference sequence). Trimming removed 5 bases from V and 4 bases from J; junction bases left unmatched: 3. The CDR3 region has the DNA TGTGCCAGCAGCACCGGACAGGGTAATGAAAAACTGTTTTTT. Protein: CASSTGQGNEKLFF.

This chain uses TRBV15 with TRBJ1-4; D gene unclear. The CDR3 runs 14 residues. Germline V gives CDR1 LNHNV, CDR2 YYDKDF (reference sequence). V was pared by 3 bases and J by 8 bases, with 13 bases between. CDR3 nucleotides: TGTGCCACCAGCAGCCGAATTACCGGGGAAAAACTGTTTTTT. It specifies CATSSRITGEKLFF.

The CDR3 spells CASSEPLVDEQFF. The CDR3 region has the DNA TGTGCCAGCAGTGAGCCGCTTGTAGATGAGCAGTTCTTC. This rearrangement joins TRBV2 to TRBJ2-1; D ambiguous. Trimming removed 3 bases at V and 8 bases at J, with 11 bases between. The length of the CDR3 is 13 residues. In germline, CDR1 is SNHLY, CDR2 FYNNEI.

V gene TRBV4-1 combines with J gene TRBJ1-4; D remains unclear. This CDR3 contains 13 residues. With 0 bases removed from V and 14 bases from J, the gap between germline ends came to 13 bases. The germline gives CDR1 MGHRA, CDR2 YSYEKL. The CDR3 loop reads CASSQDSLRGLFF. The CDR3 coding sequence is TGCGCCAGCAGCCAAGACTCCTTGAGAGGGCTGTTTTTT.

This sequence joins TRBV27 and TRBJ2-2, with 12 bases matching TRBD2. The V gene end was trimmed by 4 bases and the J gene end by 6 bases; junction bases not matched to a gene: 6. The V gene's germline CDR1 is MNHEY and CDR2 SMNVEV (reference sequence). This CDR3 spans 16 amino acids. The CDR3: CASSSSGRDGSGELFF. The DNA for the CDR3 is TGTGCCAGCAGTTCTAGCGGGAGGGATGGGTCCGGGGAGCTGTTTTTT.

This chain links TRBV11-2 with TRBJ2-7, with D tentatively TRBD1 (5 bases). The CDR3 length is 16 residues. Germline CDR1 SGHAT, CDR2 FQNNGV. Trimming took off 7 bases at V and 6 bases at J, with 25 bases between the two ends. CDR3 sequence (DNA): TGTGCCAGCATTCCTAGGGGTGACCCTTACCTATCCGAGCAGTACTTC. Translated: CASIPRGDPYLSEQYF.

The CDR3 DNA sequence: TGTGCCAGCAGTTTGCTGACTAGCGGGAGCGGATACGAGCAGTACTTC. Its translation: CASSLLTSGSGYEQYF. The chain employs TRBV27 and TRBJ2-7, with 12 bases matching TRBD2. Germline V gene lookup returns CDR1 MNHEY and CDR2 SMNVEV (reference sequence). The CDR3 consists of 16 residues. V lost 3 bases, J lost 4 bases, and 7 bases stayed unmatched.